The sequence of this T cell receptor beta chain was determined in a study of long-term antiretroviral therapy in people with HIV (dated by TCRdb to between 2021 and 2024). Context from the whole study: The earliest samples were collected roughly a decade before the 2015 WHO recommendation for immediate ART, at a time when ART was usually postponed until CD4 counts fell. A retrospective serial study tested whether changes in peripheral blood TRB repertoire composition and diversity were associated with ART initiation and durable HIV suppression. A total of roughly 200 cryopreserved PBMC samples were contributed to the cohort by 30 adults with confirmed HIV infection, with samples collected serially over a mean of 6 years (range 1-12). Of the roughly 32 participants with HIV, approximately twelve were female. No cross-contamination during QIAcube processing turned up in test extractions that ran a monoclonal T-cell line alongside about 30 polyclonal samples. The research as a whole found: The samples span the years 2004 to 2017, and the ART regimens used may be less effective than current regimens. Because PBMC availability was limited, only the TCR beta chain was sequenced, with no alpha chain pairing. Compared with controls, HIV repertoires had narrower CDR3 length ranges, and the network structure pointed to an antigen-experienced repertoire that shifted only slightly toward naive after ART. Expanded TRB clones identified before ART initiation dominated the repertoire at all time points, although this dominance fluctuated and declined in many PLHIV after ART. Starting ART was linked to a significant rise in TRB diversity, yet even with long-term ART the diversity remained significantly lower than in transplant donor controls. Because pre-ART samples had limited cell numbers, profiling was done on unsorted PBMC rather than on sorted CD4+ and CD8+ T cells. Inferences about post-ART repertoire changes are limited because no data were available on ART adherence, viral resistance or therapy changes.

The immunoSEQ hsTCRB v3.0 assay was used at survey level resolution to sequence the TRB variable region. The targeted TRB sequencing depth was roughly 35,000-50,000 T-cell genomes per sample. TRB libraries were pooled and sequenced on an Illumina MiSeq using a v3 150-cycle kit. Regarding the original processing steps: Analysis of repertoires was carried out in R inside a reproducible Nextflow workflow spanning QC, data transformation and analysis. Custom analyses were implemented in LymphoSeq2, an R package for AIRR-Seq data exploration. A handful of samples yielding fewer than 5000 total TRB sequences were excluded, leaving over 150 analyzed HIV repertoires. Among the approximately 180 retained HIV repertoires, 59 were collected before ART initiation and some 130 after ART initiation. Repertoires were downsampled to 5000 TRB nucleotide sequences, and summary statistics were averaged over 100 downsampling iterations. TRB sequences were retained for analysis only if CDR3 regions of at least seven amino acids were present. A Shannon entropy-derived clonality score and the Gini coefficient were used to measure diversity. In the repertoire networks, any two of the top 5000 CDR3 amino acid sequences were connected whenever the two sequences differed by an edit distance of one. For TRB CDR3 amino acid sequences, antigen specificity groups and MHC restriction were predicted with GLIPH2. To flag known CMV, EBV, HIV or tissue antigen associations, CDR3 amino acid sequences were matched against VDJdb and McPAS-TCR. Pre-ART, post-ART and control groups were compared with Wilcoxon signed-rank tests and Holm-Bonferroni correction. TCRdb carries this immuneACCESS record with in-frame sequences only. Its versions omit some clonotypes, under half of them owing to an unresolved V gene in the studies checked, with the rest unexplained. That table is the source of V, J and clone size, and D and trimming were worked out from the DNA. This sample is represented by approximately 24,000 clones; about four fifths of them were singletons. The ten largest clones represent approximately 4.5% of the sample.

CDR1 and CDR2 are drawn from the germline V gene: LGHNA, YSLEER. The CDR3 starts with the cysteine, ends with the phenylalanine, and has 15 residues. The retained sequence is limited to the CDR3, 45 bases, with the frame set at the first base. Between the V and J ends, shortened by 3 bases and 5 bases respectively, the junction contains 16 bases. Participants were included only if at least one PBMC sample before ART initiation and at least two post-ART samples were available. Treatment was received in the United States of America by all participants with HIV. Cryopreserved samples of about 0.9-11 million PBMC were thawed and washed before DNA extraction. At the time of the earliest PBMC sample, participants with HIV were aged between roughly 20 and 55 years. Each participant contributed PBMC samples from 1-4 timepoints before ART initiation and 2-8 timepoints after ART initiation, with a median of 7 samples. For every participant, serial HIV viral load, CD4+ T-cell count, ART history and demographic data were obtained. A Qiagen kit on a QIAcube was used to extract genomic DNA from unsorted PBMC, with samples processed in batches of 12.

As concerns this clone: What this receptor recognizes is not known. One base away there is no much larger clone; base qualities are not given.

The TCR was taken from a man in his thirties or forties with HIV. The rearrangement combines TRBV4-3 with TRBJ1-2; there is no confident call for the D gene. Material: unsorted PBMCs, obtained roughly 5.9 years after starting antiretroviral therapy. The sequence in DNA is TGCGCCAGCAGCCATGAGGCCACACCGAGGTATGGCTACACCTTC. This is translated as CASSHEATPRYGYTF.